These 30 T cell receptor beta chains share one sample of origin, sequenced in a study of CD8+CD57+ T cells in acquired aplastic anemia. Genomic DNA, serving as template, underwent TCR beta VDJ and CDR3 profiling. TCRdb re-analysed the reads in MiXCR, keeping a single row per CDR3 protein. This table holds 300,000 or so distinct CDR3 sequences, approximately 57% found once. Sequenced sample: sorted CD4+, CD8+, or CD8+CD57+ T cells (not recorded which) from PBMCs. These TCRs come from a human donor with severe aplastic anemia or a healthy control (not recorded which).

This clonotype was picked up a small number of times. The chain couples TRBV7-2 to TRBJ2-7, with 9 bases identical to TRBD2. V dropped 7 bases and J dropped 6; count of bases not matched to a gene: 13. The length of the CDR3 is 15 residues. Germline CDR1 is SGHTA and CDR2 is FQGNSA. The CDR3, as DNA: TGTGCCAGCAAGCCGGGACTAGCCCCCTTTGGCGAGCAGTACTTC. Its protein product is CASKPGLAPFGEQYF.

This clonotype has at least ten counts. The chain couples TRBV6-5 to TRBJ1-6; 7 bases are shared with TRBD1. J lost 7 bases, V lost 2 bases, and 11 bases had no gene match. CDR1 and CDR2 from the germline V gene are MNHEY and SVGAGI. The CDR3 runs to 17 residues. The CDR3 DNA is TGTGCCAGCAGTTACCGGACGACAGGGCTTAAAAATTCACCCCTCCACTTT. Translated, it gives CASSYRTTGLKNSPLHF.

This clonotype was detected ten times or more. The rearrangement links TRBV6-6 to TRBJ1-5, with D possibly being TRBD1 (6 bases). The V gene's germline CDR1 is MNHNY and CDR2 SVGAGI (reference sequence). V lost 4 bases and J 3 bases, leaving 22 bases between the germline ends. The CDR3 has 18 amino acids. CDR3 region: CASSFDRPNPYSNQPQHF. Here the CDR3 DNA reads TGTGCCAGCAGTTTCGACAGGCCTAACCCTTATTCCAATCAGCCCCAGCATTTT.

The chain is built from TRBV6-4 and TRBJ2-7; D may match TRBD1 or TRBD2 (5 bases each). This CDR3 is 13 amino acids long. The V end lost 3 bases, the J end lost 0 bases, and 6 bases lay between the germline ends. CDR1 MRHNA and CDR2 SNTAGT come from the germline V gene. CDR3 in DNA: TGTGCCAGCAGTGAGGGACCCTCCTACGAGCAGTACTTC. Protein sequence: CASSEGPSYEQYF.

This clonotype was recorded at least ten times. The chain has TRBV5-1 and TRBJ1-4; D gene unclear. The germline V and J ends were trimmed by 0 bases and 0 bases, with 9 bases remaining between them. This CDR3 is 16 amino acids long. The germline CDR1 and CDR2 sequences are SGHRS and YFSETQ. The CDR3 DNA is TGCGCCAGCAGCTTGGCCGGGCGGGCAACTAATGAAAAACTGTTTTTT. Residues: CASSLAGRATNEKLFF.

There are many counts of this clonotype. The rearrangement links TRBV5-1 to TRBJ1-1; 7 bases align to TRBD1. Per the germline V gene, CDR1 is SGHRS and CDR2 is YFSETQ. The CDR3 length is 15 residues. V shed 8 bases and J 5 bases; nucleotides not matched to a gene: 15. The CDR3 spells CASTSSATGTTEAFF. The DNA for the CDR3 is TGCGCCAGTACATCGTCTGCGACAGGGACTACTGAAGCTTTCTTT.

This chain connects TRBV10-3 to TRBJ2-1; weak D call: TRBD2 (6 bases). There are 16 residues in the CDR3. The ends were cut back, 0 bases at V and 4 bases at J, with 13 bases in the middle. Germline V gives CDR1 ENHRY, CDR2 SYGVKD. CDR3 coding DNA: TGTGCCATCAGTGAGTCGGCGGTGGGACTGTACAATGAGCAGTTCTTC. As protein: CAISESAVGLYNEQFF.

This clonotype was counted between two and nine times. The DNA of the CDR3 is TGTGCCTGGAGTGTACAGGGGCTCGAAAAACTGTTTTTT. Residues: CAWSVQGLEKLFF. The chain carries TRBV30 and TRBJ1-4; 7 nucleotides agree with TRBD1. This CDR3 region has 13 residues. With 0 bases clipped from V and 8 bases from J, the junction kept 3 bases outside the gene matches. Germline assignment: CDR1 GTSNPN and CDR2 SVGIG (reference sequence).

This chain links TRBV15 with TRBJ2-7; 10 nucleotides align to TRBD2. Germline trimming cut 2 bases from V and 7 bases from J; bases unmatched to any gene: 2. Germline CDR1 is LNHNV and CDR2 is YYDKDF (reference sequence). The CDR3 loop spans 13 amino acids. CDR3 nucleotide sequence: TGTGCCACCAGCAGACTAGCGGGAGTTGAGCAGTACTTC. It is translated as CATSRLAGVEQYF.

For this clonotype: A much larger clone lies a single base off, so this may be a read error. The gene calls are TRBV10-3 and TRBJ2-2, with a possible D match to TRBD1 (5 bases). With 10 bases removed from V and 6 bases from J, the gap between germline ends came to 18 bases. Germline values: CDR1 ENHRY, CDR2 SYGVKD. This CDR3 is built from 14 residues. For the CDR3, the DNA is TGTGCCAGCAGGGTTAGCAGATCCGCCGGGGAGCTGTTTTTT. It yields the protein CASRVSRSAGELFF.

The chain recombines TRBV14 with TRBJ1-3; D unresolved. Trimming pared 3 bases from V and 0 bases from J, leaving 12 bases between. Germline CDR1 SGHDN, CDR2 FVKESK. This CDR3 spans 16 amino acids. The CDR3 is CASSHNGLCSGNTIYF. CDR3 nucleotides: TGTGCCAGCAGCCACAACGGGCTGTGCTCTGGAAACACCATATATTTT.

Ten or more counts support this clonotype. The rearrangement uses TRBV29-1 and TRBJ1-1; 7 positions agree with TRBD1. The CDR3 is 14 amino acids. With 4 bases clipped from V and 4 bases from J, the junction kept 9 bases outside the gene matches. The V gene's germline CDR1 is SQVTM and CDR2 ANQGSEA. The CDR3 DNA reads as TGCAGCGTTGCACCGGGACAGAAGGGCACTGAAGCTTTCTTT. Amino acids: CSVAPGQKGTEAFF.

This clonotype was detected only a few times. This may be a read error, as it is one base from a much larger clone. V usage is TRBV24-1 and J usage is TRBJ2-1; D remains ambiguous. V was clipped by 6 bases and J by 5 bases, with 13 bases between them. The CDR3 is 14 residues long. Germline V gene sequence: CDR1 KGHDR, CDR2 SFDVKD. The CDR3 DNA follows: TGTGCCACCAGTTACGCGGTGTTAGACAATGAGCAGTTCTTC. It translates to CATSYAVLDNEQFF.

This clonotype was observed at least ten times. This rearrangement joins TRBV5-8 to TRBJ2-5; TRBD1 agrees at 8 bases. J was trimmed by 4 bases and V by 2 bases; bases with no gene match: 7. CDR1 is SGHTS and CDR2 is YDEGEE in the germline V gene. The CDR3 runs 15 residues. CDR3 DNA: TGTGCCAGCAGCTTCTACTCCGGGACAGGAGAGACCCAGTACTTC. Encoded protein: CASSFYSGTGETQYF.

This clonotype was recorded many times. V is TRBV10-3 and J is TRBJ2-2; 9 positions agree with TRBD2. CDR3 length equals 16 residues. V lost 5 bases to trimming and J lost 7 bases; unmatched junction nucleotides: 11. Germline CDR1 ENHRY, CDR2 SYGVKD. For the CDR3, the DNA is TGTGCCATCAGTTCTAGCGGGGCCGCCGGGGGCGGGGAGCTGTTTTTT. Amino acid sequence: CAISSSGAAGGGELFF.

The chain is built from TRBV10-3 and TRBJ1-5; maybe TRBD1 (6 bases). Trimming took off 3 bases at V and 1 base at J, with 16 bases between the two ends. The CDR3 has 17 amino acids. Germline CDR1 and CDR2: ENHRY and SYGVKD. The CDR3 protein is CAISDRGGQGSNQPQHF. DNA of the CDR3: TGTGCCATCAGTGATCGAGGGGGGCAGGGAAGCAATCAGCCCCAGCATTTT.

This chain uses TRBV20-1 with TRBJ2-1; the match to TRBD1 covers 8 bases. The CDR3 has 15 amino acids. V lost 4 bases to trimming and J lost 4 bases; unmatched junction nucleotides: 9. Germline CDR1 DFQATT, CDR2 SNEGSKA (reference sequence). CDR3 coding DNA: TGCAGTGCTACCAAATTGGGACAGGAATACAATGAGCAGTTCTTC. Translated: CSATKLGQEYNEQFF.

The V gene is TRBV9, the J gene TRBJ2-2, with a tentative D call TRBD2 (5 bases). V lost 6 bases, J lost 6 bases, and 12 bases lay in between. This CDR3 comprises 13 residues. Germline V CDR1 and CDR2: SGDLS, YYNGEE. CDR3 DNA sequence: TGTGCCAGCACGCGGGCACTCGCCGGGGAGCTGTTTTTT. Amino acids: CASTRALAGELFF.

In this sample, this clonotype turned up once. Being one base from a much bigger clone, this may be a read error. The V call is TRBV6-2 or TRBV6-3, the J call TRBJ2-7; weak D call: TRBD1 (8 bases). V was trimmed by 11 bases and J by 9 bases, leaving 20 bases between them. Germline CDR1 MNHEY, CDR2 SVGEGT. The CDR3 extends over 12 amino acids. Here the CDR3 DNA reads TGTGCCGCAAACAGGGGGGGCAACGGGCAGTACTTC. Translated: CAANRGGNGQYF.

V is TRBV20-1 and J is TRBJ1-1, with TRBD1 matching over 8 bases. CDR3 size: 14 residues. Per the germline V gene, CDR1 is DFQATT and CDR2 is SNEGSKA (reference sequence). CDR3 in amino acids: CSVRGRLSNTEAFF. The DNA for the CDR3 is TGCAGCGTCAGGGGGCGTTTGAGTAACACTGAAGCTTTCTTT.

This clonotype was seen only once. The chain uses TRBV7-6 and TRBJ2-7, with D maybe TRBD2 (5 bases). Per the germline V gene, CDR1 is SGHVS and CDR2 is FNYEAQ. Trimming removed 2 bases from V and 3 bases from J, with 8 bases in between. The CDR3 totals 13 residues. This CDR3 reads CASSLYEGYEQYF. The DNA of the CDR3 is TGTGCCAGCAGCTTATACGAGGGCTACGAGCAGTACTTC.

On this clonotype: The junction departs from the called germline gene at one end, perhaps through a read error. This chain joins TRBV18 and TRBJ2-7, with D hard to call. The CDR3 consists of 12 residues. CDR1 and CDR2 from the germline V gene are KGHSH and LQKENI. This chain's CDR3 is CASPPSSYGQYF. The CDR3, as DNA: TGTGCCAGCCCACCGTCCTCCTACGGGCAGTACTTC. Complete variable domain (other parts from reference TRBV18 and TRBJ2-7): NAGVMQNPRHLVRRRGQEARLRCSPMKGHSHVYWYRQLPEEGLKFMVYLQKENIIDESGMPKERFSAEFPKEGPSILRIQQVVRGDSAAYFCASPPSSYGQYFGPGTRLTVT.

The V and J genes are TRBV7-6 and TRBJ2-1, with 8 nucleotides matching TRBD2. This CDR3 region has 19 residues. Germline loops: CDR1 SGHVS, CDR2 FNYEAQ. V was pared by 4 bases and J by 7 bases, with 21 bases of the junction left unmatched. This CDR3 is CASSSGPIAGNLPSNEQFF. The CDR3 nucleotides are TGTGCCAGCAGCTCAGGGCCTATAGCGGGGAACTTACCCAGTAATGAGCAGTTCTTC.

The genes are TRBV7-9 and TRBJ2-7, with 8 bases matching TRBD2. Germline assignment: CDR1 SEHNR and CDR2 FQNEAQ (reference sequence). This CDR3 has 12 residues. V trimming: 4 bases; J trimming: 5 bases; junction bases outside the gene matches: 1. The CDR3 DNA sequence: TGTGCCAGCAGCTGGACTAGCAACGAGCAGTACTTC. It is translated as CASSWTSNEQYF.

This clonotype was found many times. The chain recombines TRBV3-1 with TRBJ2-7; TRBD1 matches at 8 bases. The CDR3 is 15 residues long. The germline gives CDR1 LGHDT, CDR2 YNNKEL (reference sequence). The J segment lost 5 bases and the V segment lost 1 base, leaving 7 bases of the junction unmatched. The CDR3 spells CASSQVNDRGHEQYF. The DNA for the CDR3 is TGTGCCAGCAGCCAAGTCAACGACAGGGGTCACGAGCAGTACTTC.

This chain links TRBV2 with TRBJ2-5; 10 positions match TRBD2. This CDR3 region has 15 residues. The V gene end was trimmed by 4 bases and the J gene end by 4 bases; junction bases not matched to a gene: 6. Germline lookup yields CDR1 SNHLY and CDR2 FYNNEI. CDR3 DNA: TGTGCCAGCAGTGTGCAAGCGGGAGGGCCAGAGACCCAGTACTTC. Translated, it gives CASSVQAGGPETQYF.

This clonotype was detected ten times or more. The chain joins TRBV7-9 to TRBJ1-1; D is uncertain. The CDR3 sequence is 11 residues long. Germline-derived CDR1 and CDR2 are SEHNR and FQNEAQ (reference sequence). The germline V and J ends were trimmed by 1 base and 7 bases, with 4 bases remaining between them. The CDR3 DNA sequence: TGTGCCAGCAGCTTAGGGGGTGAAGCTTTCTTT. Translating gives CASSLGGEAFF.

In this sample, this clonotype turned up a few times. This rearrangement joins TRBV20-1 to TRBJ1-1; maybe TRBD1 (6 bases). Trimming removed 5 bases from V and 6 bases from J, with 13 bases in between. Germline V gives CDR1 DFQATT, CDR2 SNEGSKA (reference sequence). There are 12 residues in the CDR3. The CDR3 spells CSAHREDSEAFF. The CDR3, as DNA: TGCAGTGCTCACAGGGAGGACTCTGAAGCTTTCTTT.

This rearrangement joins TRBV11-2 to TRBJ2-7; 8 bases map to TRBD1. CDR3 length equals 14 residues. Germline loops: CDR1 SGHAT, CDR2 FQNNGV. V was pared by 5 bases and J by 3 bases, with 6 bases of the junction left unmatched. For the CDR3, the DNA is TGTGCCAGCAGCAAGGGGACAGGAGACTACGAGCAGTACTTC. Translated: CASSKGTGDYEQYF.

Concerning this clonotype itself: This may be a read error, as it is one base from a much larger clone. This rearrangement joins TRBV24-1 to TRBJ2-5, with unresolved D. This CDR3 contains 14 residues. In germline, CDR1 is KGHDR, CDR2 SFDVKD. V lost 11 bases and J 1 base, leaving 16 bases between the germline ends. CDR3 amino acids: CASSLGQAQETQYF. The CDR3 coding sequence is TGTGCCAGCAGCTTAGGGCAGGCCCAAGAGACCCAGTACTTC.